The rows below give T cell receptor beta chains drawn from one sample of a study of human T cells and chemical hapten exposure. TCRdb ran MiXCR on the RACE reads and lists one entry per CDR3 protein. Of roughly 380,000 distinct CDR3 sequences in the sample, around 5.5% were seen once. The source material was whole blood, sampled in connection with sensitization to the hapten diphenylcyclopropenone (DPC). The receptors were gathered from a woman in her fifties or sixties with alopecia areata. Some clones in this sample may be carry-over from other donors' samples. CDR3s include the opening cysteine and the closing phenylalanine or tryptophan. A D gene is named only where the DNA matches it firmly. Clone sizes are given selectively: once, few, many, or a class where the clone is expanded.

cdr3_nt | cdr3_aa | j_call | clone_size | v_call | d_call
TGTGCCAGCAGAGAGGGACGGCTAAACACTGAAGCTTTCTTT | CASREGRLNTEAFF | TRBJ1-1 | few | TRBV2 | .
TGTGCCAGCAACCCTCGAGGGGGCGGCCGTGGCTACACCTTC | CASNPRGGGRGYTF | TRBJ1-2 | few | TRBV9 | TRBD1
TGTGCCAGCAGTTTAGCGCTAGGGGAGCAGTTCTTC | CASSLALGEQFF | TRBJ2-1 | . | TRBV12-3/TRBV12-4 | .
TGCAGTGCCCTGCTAGCGGGAGAAGGGAGCGAGCAGTACTTC | CSALLAGEGSEQYF | TRBJ2-7 | many | TRBV20-1 | TRBD2
TGCGCCAGCAGCCAAGATCACGCGTCGAGCAATCAGCCCCAGCATTTT | CASSQDHASSNQPQHF | TRBJ1-5 | many | TRBV4-1 | .
TGTGCCAGCAGTTTCGGGACCAAAGAGACCCAGTACTTC | CASSFGTKETQYF | TRBJ2-5 | many | TRBV12-3/TRBV12-4 | .
TGTGCCAGCAGTGCCCTCTTTGCGTCGAGCACAGATACGCAGTATTTT | CASSALFASSTDTQYF | TRBJ2-3 | many | TRBV2 | .
TGTGCCAGCAGCGTAGAAGCGGGGGGCTCCAATGAGCAGTTCTTC | CASSVEAGGSNEQFF | TRBJ2-1 | many | TRBV9 | TRBD2
TGTGCCACCAGCAGGAGCGCGGGAGGTCGCAATGAGCAGTTCTTC | CATSRSAGGRNEQFF | TRBJ2-1 | many | TRBV15 | TRBD2
TGTGCTAGTGGCTCCGAGGCGGTGGCCACTGAAGCTTTCTTT | CASGSEAVATEAFF | TRBJ1-1 | few | TRBV12-5 | .
TGTGCCAGCAGCTTAGAGTTCGGCTCTGGCTACACCTTC | CASSLEFGSGYTF | TRBJ1-2 | few | TRBV11-2 | .
TGTGCCAGCAGTGGATCAGGGGTCCCCTACAATGAGCAGTTCTTC | CASSGSGVPYNEQFF | TRBJ2-1 | many | TRBV25-1 | .
TGCAGTGCTAGAAGGGACCGTTCAGATACGCAGTATTTT | CSARRDRSDTQYF | TRBJ2-3 | few | TRBV20-1 | .
TGCAGTGCTAGTGGTGGAGACATGAACACTGAAGCTTTCTTT | CSASGGDMNTEAFF | TRBJ1-1 | many | TRBV20-1 | .
TGTGCCAGCAGTCCAGGGTTGGATGGCTACACCTTC | CASSPGLDGYTF | TRBJ1-2 | . | TRBV12-3/TRBV12-4 | .
TGTGCCAGCAGCTCGGGGACAGGGGGTCGCTCTGGAAACACCATATATTTT | CASSSGTGGRSGNTIYF | TRBJ1-3 | many | TRBV5-4 | TRBD1
TGTGCCAGCAGCCAAGCGGTCTACGAGCAGTACTTC | CASSQAVYEQYF | TRBJ2-7 | many | TRBV3-1 | .
TGTGCCAGCAGCTTAGCGGATCGGACTAGCGGGTACGAGCAGTACTTC | CASSLADRTSGYEQYF | TRBJ2-7 | many | TRBV7-2 | TRBD2
TGTGCCAGCAGCTTAGCGTTTGCTAGCTCCTACAATGAGCAGTTCTTC | CASSLAFASSYNEQFF | TRBJ2-1 | many | TRBV7-6 | .
TGTGCCATCAGTCGGAGAGGGGGCGAGGTTGCAGATACGCAGTATTTT | CAISRRGGEVADTQYF | TRBJ2-3 | many | TRBV10-3 | TRBD1
TGTGCCAGCAGTTTGGCCGACAAGTACTATGGCTACACCTTC | CASSLADKYYGYTF | TRBJ1-2 | many | TRBV28 | .
TGTGCCAGCACCTCCCCTAGCACCTCCTACAATGAGCAGTTCTTC | CASTSPSTSYNEQFF | TRBJ2-1 | many | TRBV5-6 | .
TGTGCCAGCAGTCAATTAGGGGGCTACGAGCAGTACTTC | CASSQLGGYEQYF | TRBJ2-7 | many | TRBV25-1 | .
TGCAGTGCTAGAGATACAAGGACAGGGGACACCGGGGAGCTGTTTTTT | CSARDTRTGDTGELFF | TRBJ2-2 | many | TRBV20-1 | TRBD1
TGTGCCAGCAGTTGGGCCCCAGGGCCCACTGAAGCTTTCTTT | CASSWAPGPTEAFF | TRBJ1-1 | . | TRBV12-3/TRBV12-4 | .
TGTGCCAGCAGCCAAGAAAGTGCTGGAAAACTGTTTTTT | CASSQESAGKLFF | TRBJ1-4 | many | TRBV14 | .
TGCGCCAGCAGCTTGAATCCGGGACAGGAGAACACTGAAGCTTTCTTT | CASSLNPGQENTEAFF | TRBJ1-1 | many | TRBV5-1 | TRBD1
TGTGCCAGCAGCTTAGCGGCGGGAGTAGGTAGCAGCTCCTACAATGAGCAGTTCTTC | CASSLAAGVGSSSYNEQFF | TRBJ2-1 | many | TRBV7-2 | TRBD2
TGCAGCGGAGGGACGAGCTCCTACGAGCAGTACTTC | CSGGTSSYEQYF | TRBJ2-7 | many | TRBV29-1 | .
TGTGCCAGCAGTAGAACGGTTTTCAGTAGCGGCGCCTACAATGAGCAGTTCTTC | CASSRTVFSSGAYNEQFF | TRBJ2-1 | few | TRBV6-1 | .
TGTGCCAGCAGTTCCAAGGGACAGGGGTTCAAGACCCTTACTGGAAACACCATATATTTT | CASSSKGQGFKTLTGNTIYF | TRBJ1-3 | many | TRBV6-5 | TRBD1
TGTGCCACCAGTGACGGGCCTTATGGCTACACCTTC | CATSDGPYGYTF | TRBJ1-2 | few | TRBV24-1 | .
TGTGCCAGCAGTTTAAGAGCGGAACGGCAGTTCTTC | CASSLRAERQFF | TRBJ2-1 | many | TRBV28 | .
TGCAGTGCTGGAACAGGATTCAGCCAGCCCCAGCATTTT | CSAGTGFSQPQHF | TRBJ1-5 | . | TRBV20-1 | .
TGCAGTGCTAGGGCCAGGAACACCGGGGAGCTGTTTTTT | CSARARNTGELFF | TRBJ2-2 | many | TRBV20-1 | .
TGTGCCACCAAGACACCGAGGACTGAAGCTTTCTTT | CATKTPRTEAFF | TRBJ1-1 | few | TRBV10-3 | .
TGTGCCAGCAGCTTACGGGGACAGACCTACAATGAGCAGTTCTTC | CASSLRGQTYNEQFF | TRBJ2-1 | many | TRBV7-2 | TRBD1
TGTGCCAGCAGTAATCTAGCGGGCGAAATCAATGAGCAGTTCTTC | CASSNLAGEINEQFF | TRBJ2-1 | . | TRBV7-9 | TRBD2
TGTGCCAGCAGGCGAATCATGAACACTGAAGCTTTCTTT | CASRRIMNTEAFF | TRBJ1-1 | many | TRBV6-5 | .
TGTGCCAGCAGCTCCGGATCGGAGGGCAATCAGCCCCAGCATTTT | CASSSGSEGNQPQHF | TRBJ1-5 | . | TRBV5-6 | .
TGCAGAACGGGACTAGCCTACAATGAGCAGTTCTTC | CRTGLAYNEQFF | TRBJ2-1 | many | TRBV20-1 | TRBD2
TGTGCTAGTGGTCTTGCCGGGACAGGGACGAACACTGAAGCTTTCTTT | CASGLAGTGTNTEAFF | TRBJ1-1 | many | TRBV12-5 | TRBD1